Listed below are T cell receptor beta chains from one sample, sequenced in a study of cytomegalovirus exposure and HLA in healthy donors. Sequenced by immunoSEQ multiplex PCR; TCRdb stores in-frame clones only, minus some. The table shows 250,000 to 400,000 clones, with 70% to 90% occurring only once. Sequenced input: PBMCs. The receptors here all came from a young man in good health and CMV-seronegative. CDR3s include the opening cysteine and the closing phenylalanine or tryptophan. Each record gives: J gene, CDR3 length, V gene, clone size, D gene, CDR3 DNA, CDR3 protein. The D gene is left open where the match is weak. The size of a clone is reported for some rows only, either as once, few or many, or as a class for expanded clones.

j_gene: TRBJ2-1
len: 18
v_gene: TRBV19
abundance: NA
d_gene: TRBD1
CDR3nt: TGTGCCAGTAGTATAGACCCCGCCGGGACAGGGGGGTATAATGAGCAGTTCTTC
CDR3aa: CASSIDPAGTGGYNEQFF

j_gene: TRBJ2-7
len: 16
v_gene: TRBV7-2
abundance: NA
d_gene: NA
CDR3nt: TGTGCCAGCAGCCCCCTTTCCGGGGGTCTAACCTACGAGCAGTACTTC
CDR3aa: CASSPLSGGLTYEQYF

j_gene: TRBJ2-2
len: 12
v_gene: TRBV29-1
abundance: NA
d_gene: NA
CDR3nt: TGCAGCGTTCGGAGGACTACCGGGGAGCTGTTTTTT
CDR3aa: CSVRRTTGELFF

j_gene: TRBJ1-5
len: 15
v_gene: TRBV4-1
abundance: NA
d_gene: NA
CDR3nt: TGCGCCAGCAGCCTCCGACAGAGCCTAGATCAGCCCCAGCATTTT
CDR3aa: CASSLRQSLDQPQHF

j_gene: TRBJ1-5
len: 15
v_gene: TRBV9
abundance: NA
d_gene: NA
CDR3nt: TGTGCCAGCAGCGTAGGCCGGGAAACAAATCAGCCCCAGCATTTT
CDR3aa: CASSVGRETNQPQHF

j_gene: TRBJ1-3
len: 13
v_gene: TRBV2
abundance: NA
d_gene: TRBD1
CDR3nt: TGTGCCAGCAGTGAAACAGGGGTAAACACCATATATTTT
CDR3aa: CASSETGVNTIYF

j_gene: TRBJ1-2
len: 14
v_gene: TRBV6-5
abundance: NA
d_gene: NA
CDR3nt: TGTGCCAGCGGTCGCGGCTTAACTGCCTATGGCTACACCTTC
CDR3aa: CASGRGLTAYGYTF

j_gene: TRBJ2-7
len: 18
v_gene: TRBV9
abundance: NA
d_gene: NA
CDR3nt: TGTGCCAGCAGCGTAGAGCCCCTAGATCACAGGGTGGTGGACGAGCAGTACTTC
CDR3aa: CASSVEPLDHRVVDEQYF

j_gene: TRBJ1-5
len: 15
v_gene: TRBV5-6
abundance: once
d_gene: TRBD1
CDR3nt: TGTGCCAGCAGCTTGACTACAGGGGGCTATCAGCCCCAGCATTTT
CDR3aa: CASSLTTGGYQPQHF

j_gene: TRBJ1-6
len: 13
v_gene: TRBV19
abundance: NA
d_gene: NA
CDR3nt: TGTGCCAGTAGTATAGACCCAAATTCACCCCTCCACTTT
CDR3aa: CASSIDPNSPLHF

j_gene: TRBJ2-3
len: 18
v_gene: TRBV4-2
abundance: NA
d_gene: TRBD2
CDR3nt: TGTGCCAGCAGCCAAGATCCAGCGGGGGGTCAAATCACAGATACGCAGTATTTT
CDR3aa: CASSQDPAGGQITDTQYF

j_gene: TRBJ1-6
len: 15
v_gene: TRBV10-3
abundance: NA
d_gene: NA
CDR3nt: TGTGCCATCAGGGATCAAGCAGGGTATCGGTCACCCCTCCACTTT
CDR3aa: CAIRDQAGYRSPLHF

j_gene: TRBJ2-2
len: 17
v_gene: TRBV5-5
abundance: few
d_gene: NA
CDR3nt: TGTGCCAGCAGCCCGGCCATAGGCGGGCCGAACACCGGGGAGCTGTTTTTT
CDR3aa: CASSPAIGGPNTGELFF

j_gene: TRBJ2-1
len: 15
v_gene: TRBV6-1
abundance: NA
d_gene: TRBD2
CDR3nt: TGTGCCAGCAGGAGACTAGCGGGGGGCTACAATGAGCAGTTCTTC
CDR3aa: CASRRLAGGYNEQFF

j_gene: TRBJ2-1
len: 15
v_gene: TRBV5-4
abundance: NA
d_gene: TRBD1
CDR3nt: TGTGCCAGCAGCCCGCGACAGGGGTCCTACAATGAGCAGTTCTTC
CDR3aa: CASSPRQGSYNEQFF

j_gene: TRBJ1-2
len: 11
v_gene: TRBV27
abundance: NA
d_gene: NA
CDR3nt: TGTGCCAGCAGGGACTTCTATGGCTACACCTTC
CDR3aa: CASRDFYGYTF

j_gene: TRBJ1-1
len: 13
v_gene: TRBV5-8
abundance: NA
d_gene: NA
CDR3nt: TGTGCCAGCAGCCGGCGGGGAAACACTGAAGCTTTCTTT
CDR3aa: CASSRRGNTEAFF

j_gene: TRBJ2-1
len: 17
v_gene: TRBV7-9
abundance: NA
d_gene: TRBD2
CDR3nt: TGTGCCAGCAGCTCCGGGACTAGCGGAGGGTCCTACAATGAGCAGTTCTTC
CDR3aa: CASSSGTSGGSYNEQFF

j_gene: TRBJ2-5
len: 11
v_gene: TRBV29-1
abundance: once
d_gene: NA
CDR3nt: TGCAGCATCGGGACTCAAGAGACCCAGTACTTC
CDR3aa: CSIGTQETQYF

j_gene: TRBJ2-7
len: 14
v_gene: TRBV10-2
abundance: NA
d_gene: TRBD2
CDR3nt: TGCGCCAGCAGGTCCGGGACTAGCGTAACCGAGCAGTACTTC
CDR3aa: CASRSGTSVTEQYF

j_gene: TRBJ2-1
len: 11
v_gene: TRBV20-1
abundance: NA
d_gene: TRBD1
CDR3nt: TGCAAAGCGGACAGGGCCCATGAGCAGTTCTTC
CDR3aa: CKADRAHEQFF

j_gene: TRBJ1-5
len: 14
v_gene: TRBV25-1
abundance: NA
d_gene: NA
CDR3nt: TGTGCCAGCAGTGAATACGGGGACAATCAGCCCCAGCATTTT
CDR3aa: CASSEYGDNQPQHF

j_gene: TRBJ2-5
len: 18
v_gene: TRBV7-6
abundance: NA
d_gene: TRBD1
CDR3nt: TGTGCCAGCAGCTTATCCTTTGGACAGGGGGCATCGGGGGAGACCCAGTACTTC
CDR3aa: CASSLSFGQGASGETQYF

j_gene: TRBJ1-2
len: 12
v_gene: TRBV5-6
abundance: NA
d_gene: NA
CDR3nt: TGTGCCAGCATCCGGGACATTGGAGGCTACACCTTC
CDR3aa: CASIRDIGGYTF

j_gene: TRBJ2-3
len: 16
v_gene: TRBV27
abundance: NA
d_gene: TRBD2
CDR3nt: TGTGCCAGCTCCTTGTCGGGACTAGCACTTTCCAGTACGCAGTATTTT
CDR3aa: CASSLSGLALSSTQYF

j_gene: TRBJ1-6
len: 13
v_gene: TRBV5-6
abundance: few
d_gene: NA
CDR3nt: TGTGCCAGCAGCACGGGGGTAAGCTCACCCCTCCACTTT
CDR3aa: CASSTGVSSPLHF

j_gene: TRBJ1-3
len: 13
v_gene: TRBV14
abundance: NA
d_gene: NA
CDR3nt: TGTGCCAGCAGCCAAGATTTTCTAAACACCATATATTTT
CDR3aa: CASSQDFLNTIYF

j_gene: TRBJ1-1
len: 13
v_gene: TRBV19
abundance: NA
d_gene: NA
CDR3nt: TGTGCCAGTAGTAACAGGGCTCACACTGAAGCTTTCTTT
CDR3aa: CASSNRAHTEAFF

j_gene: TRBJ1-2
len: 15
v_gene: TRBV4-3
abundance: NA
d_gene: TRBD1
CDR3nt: TGCGCCAGCAGCCACACGGCGGGACAGCATTATGGCTACACCTTC
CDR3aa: CASSHTAGQHYGYTF

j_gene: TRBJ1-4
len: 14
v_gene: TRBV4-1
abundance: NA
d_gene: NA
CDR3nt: TGCGCCAGCAGCCCTAGGGCGGGGGCGGAAAAACTGTTTTTT
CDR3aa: CASSPRAGAEKLFF

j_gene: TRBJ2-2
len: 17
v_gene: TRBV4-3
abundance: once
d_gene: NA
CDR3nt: TGCGCCAGCAGCCAAGATGTCGGGGGAACGAACACCGGGGAGCTGTTTTTT
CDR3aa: CASSQDVGGTNTGELFF

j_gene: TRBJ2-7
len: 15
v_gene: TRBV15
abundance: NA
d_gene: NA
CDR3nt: TGTGCCACCAGCAGAGATAGGACAGCTACCTACGAGCAGTACTTC
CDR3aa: CATSRDRTATYEQYF

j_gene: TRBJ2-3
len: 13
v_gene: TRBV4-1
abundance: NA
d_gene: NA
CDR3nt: TGCGCCAGCAGCCGACCGGCGGCAGATACGCAGTATTTT
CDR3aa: CASSRPAADTQYF

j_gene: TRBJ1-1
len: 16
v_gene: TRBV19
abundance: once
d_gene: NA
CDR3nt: TGTGCCAGTAGTATAGACTCCGGGACACCGAACACTGAAGCTTTCTTT
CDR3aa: CASSIDSGTPNTEAFF

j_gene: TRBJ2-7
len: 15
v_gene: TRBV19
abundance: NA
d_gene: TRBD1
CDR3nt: TGTGCCAGTAGCGTCTCCGGGACAGGGGGCAACGAGCAGTACTTC
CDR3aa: CASSVSGTGGNEQYF

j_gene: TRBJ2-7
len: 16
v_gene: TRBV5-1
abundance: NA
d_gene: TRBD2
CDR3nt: TGCGCCAGCAGCTTGGTTCATAGCGGGGGGTCCTACGAGCAGTACTTC
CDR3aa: CASSLVHSGGSYEQYF

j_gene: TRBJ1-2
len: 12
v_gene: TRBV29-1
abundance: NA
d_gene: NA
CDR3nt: TGCAGCGTTCATAGCGAGAACTATGGCTACACCTTC
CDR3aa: CSVHSENYGYTF

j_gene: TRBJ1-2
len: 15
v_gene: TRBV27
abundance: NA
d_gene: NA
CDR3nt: TGTGCCAGCAGTTTATTCCGAGGTGGCTCCTATGGCTACACCTTC
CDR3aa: CASSLFRGGSYGYTF

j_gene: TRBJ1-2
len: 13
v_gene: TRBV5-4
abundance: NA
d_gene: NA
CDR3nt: TGTGCCAGCAGCATCCAGGGTTCGGGTGGCTACACCTTC
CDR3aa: CASSIQGSGGYTF

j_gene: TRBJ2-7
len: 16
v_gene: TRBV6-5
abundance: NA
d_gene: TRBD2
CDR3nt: TGTGCCAGCAGTTACGGGATAGCGGGGGGGACCTACGAGCAGTACTTC
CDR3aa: CASSYGIAGGTYEQYF